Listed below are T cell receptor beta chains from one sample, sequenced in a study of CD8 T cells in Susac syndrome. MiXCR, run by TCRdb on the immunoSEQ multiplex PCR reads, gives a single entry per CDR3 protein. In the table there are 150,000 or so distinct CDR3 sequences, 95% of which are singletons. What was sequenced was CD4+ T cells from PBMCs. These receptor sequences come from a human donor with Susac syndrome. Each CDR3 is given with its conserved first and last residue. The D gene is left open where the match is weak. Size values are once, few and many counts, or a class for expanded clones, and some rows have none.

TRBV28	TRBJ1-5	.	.	CASREAGQPQHF	TGTGCCAGCAGGGAGGCGGGCCAGCCCCAGCATTTT
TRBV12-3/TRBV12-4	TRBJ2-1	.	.	CASSKHGARQFF	TGTGCCAGCAGCAAACATGGGGCTCGGCAGTTCTTC
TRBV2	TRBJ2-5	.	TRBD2	CASSAYLRASGGPRQETQYF	TGTGCCAGCAGTGCCTACCTTCGGGCTAGCGGGGGGCCCAGGCAAGAGACCCAGTACTTC
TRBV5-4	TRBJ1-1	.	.	CASSVTGPMNTEAFF	TGTGCCAGCAGCGTTACCGGACCCATGAACACTGAAGCTTTCTTT
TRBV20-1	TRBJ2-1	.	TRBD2	CSARPLKREEFF	TGCAGTGCTAGACCCCTGAAGCGGGAGGAGTTCTTC
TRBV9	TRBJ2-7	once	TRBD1	CASSDVDRGVHEQYF	TGTGCCAGCAGCGATGTGGACAGGGGGGTACACGAGCAGTACTTC
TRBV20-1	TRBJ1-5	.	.	CSAADRINQPQHF	TGCAGTGCTGCGGACAGAATAAATCAGCCCCAGCATTTT
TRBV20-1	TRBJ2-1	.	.	CSASPSGLYNEQFF	TGCAGTGCTAGCCCTTCGGGACTCTACAATGAGCAGTTCTTC
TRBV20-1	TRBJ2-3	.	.	CSAGVGNTDTQYF	TGCAGTGCCGGCGTGGGGAACACAGATACGCAGTATTTT
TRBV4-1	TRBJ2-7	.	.	CASSQDLGQAISYEQYF	TGCGCCAGCAGCCAAGATTTAGGGCAGGCAATCTCCTACGAGCAGTACTTC
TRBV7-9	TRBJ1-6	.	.	CASSFNGPLHF	TGTGCCAGCAGCTTTAACGGACCCCTCCACTTT
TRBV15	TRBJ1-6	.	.	CATSNPMGRRVESPLHF	TGTGCCACCAGCAATCCAATGGGACGTCGAGTGGAGTCACCCCTCCACTTT
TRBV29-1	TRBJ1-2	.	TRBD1	CSVERDRGLGGYTF	TGCAGCGTTGAGCGGGACAGGGGGCTGGGTGGCTACACCTTC
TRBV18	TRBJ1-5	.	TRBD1	CASSPGTGVGQPQHF	TGTGCCAGCTCACCTGGGACAGGGGTCGGACAGCCCCAGCATTTT
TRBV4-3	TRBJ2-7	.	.	CASSQGMASEQYF	TGCGCCAGCAGCCAGGGAATGGCTAGCGAGCAGTACTTC
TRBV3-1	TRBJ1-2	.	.	CASSQEASGVGYTF	TGTGCCAGCAGCCAAGAAGCCTCAGGGGTTGGCTACACCTTC
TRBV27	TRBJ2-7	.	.	CASSPLGHDTYPYEQYF	TGTGCCAGCAGTCCTCTCGGACACGACACTTACCCCTACGAGCAGTACTTC
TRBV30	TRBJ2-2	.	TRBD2	CAWSQGGGELFF	TGTGCCTGGAGTCAGGGAGGGGGGGAGCTGTTTTTT
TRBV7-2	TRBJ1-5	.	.	CASSLEGGYQPQHF	TGTGCCAGCAGCTTGGAGGGAGGATATCAGCCCCAGCATTTT
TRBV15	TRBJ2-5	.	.	CATSRVPSPGETQYF	TGTGCCACCAGCAGAGTTCCCTCTCCGGGGGAGACCCAGTACTTC
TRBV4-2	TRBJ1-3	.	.	CASSQDPVGSAGNTIYF	TGTGCCAGCAGCCAAGATCCGGTAGGATCCGCCGGAAACACCATATATTTT
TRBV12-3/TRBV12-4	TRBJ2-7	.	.	CASSPAPRSYEQYF	TGTGCCAGCAGTCCGGCCCCTAGGTCCTACGAGCAGTACTTC
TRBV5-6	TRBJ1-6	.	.	CASRNRDTNSPLHF	TGTGCCAGCAGAAACCGGGACACTAATTCACCCCTCCACTTT
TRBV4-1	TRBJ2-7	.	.	CASSLILFQRSSYEQYF	TGCGCCAGCAGCCTCATCTTATTCCAGCGGAGTTCCTACGAGCAGTACTTC
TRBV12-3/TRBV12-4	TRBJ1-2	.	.	CASSLSSYGYTF	TGTGCCAGCAGTTTAAGCTCCTATGGCTACACCTTC
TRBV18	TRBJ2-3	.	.	CASSPDADTQYF	TGTGCCAGCTCACCGGACGCGGATACGCAGTATTTT
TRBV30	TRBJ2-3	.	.	CAWSGLTADTQYF	TGTGCCTGGAGTGGGTTGACGGCAGATACGCAGTATTTT